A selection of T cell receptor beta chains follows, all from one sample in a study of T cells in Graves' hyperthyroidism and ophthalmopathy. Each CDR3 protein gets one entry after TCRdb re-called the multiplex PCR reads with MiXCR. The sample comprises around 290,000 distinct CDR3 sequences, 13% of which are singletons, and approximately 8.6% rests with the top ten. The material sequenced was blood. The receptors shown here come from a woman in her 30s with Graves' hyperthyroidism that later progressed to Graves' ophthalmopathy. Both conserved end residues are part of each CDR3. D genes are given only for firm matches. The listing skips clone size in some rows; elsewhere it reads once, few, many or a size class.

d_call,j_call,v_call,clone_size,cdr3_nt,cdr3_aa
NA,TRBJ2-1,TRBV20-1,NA,TGCAGTGCTAGTCCCCGGGCACTAGCTGGCAATGAGCAGTTCTTC,CSASPRALAGNEQFF
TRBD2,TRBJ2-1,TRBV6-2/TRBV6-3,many,TGTGCCAGCAGTTACTCGGGACTAGCGGGATCTCCCTACAATGAGCAGTTCTTC,CASSYSGLAGSPYNEQFF
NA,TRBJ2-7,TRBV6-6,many,TGTGCCAGCAGTTACGGCCCAGCGGGCACAGCACCCTACGAGCAGTACTTC,CASSYGPAGTAPYEQYF
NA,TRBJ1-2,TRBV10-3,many,TGTGCCATCAGTGAGTCGTCAGTCAACTATGGCTACACCTTC,CAISESSVNYGYTF
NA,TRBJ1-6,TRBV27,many,TGTGCCAGCAAAGGGTCCGGTACTAGGGGTTCACCCCTCCACTTT,CASKGSGTRGSPLHF
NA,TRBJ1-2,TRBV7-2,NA,TGTGCCAGCAGCGTTGAGCACGGCGAGAGACACACCTTC,CASSVEHGERHTF
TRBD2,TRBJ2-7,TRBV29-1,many,TGCAGCGTTAGAGATGATATTAGCGGGCCAACCTACGAGCAGTACTTC,CSVRDDISGPTYEQYF
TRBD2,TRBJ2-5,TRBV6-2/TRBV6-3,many,TGTGCCAGCAGTGGGTTTAGCGGGACGACCTTCCAAGAGACCCAGTACTTC,CASSGFSGTTFQETQYF
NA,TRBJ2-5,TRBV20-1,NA,TGCAGTGCTAGTAGTGCCAGCGCCCGACAGGCTGGGGAGACCCAGTACTTC,CSASSASARQAGETQYF
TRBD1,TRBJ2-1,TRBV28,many,TGTGCCAGCAGTACAGGGGGCTGGGGGGCCCGGAGCTCCTACAATGAGCAGTTCTTC,CASSTGGWGARSSYNEQFF
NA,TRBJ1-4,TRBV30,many,TGTGCCTGGCCCCTTTCGTCAGGGACGGCGGAAAAACTGTTTTTT,CAWPLSSGTAEKLFF
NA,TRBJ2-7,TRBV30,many,TGTGCCTGGCCAGCCGGCGGGGTGGCGGGCCCCAATTTCTCCTACGAGCAGTACTTC,CAWPAGGVAGPNFSYEQYF
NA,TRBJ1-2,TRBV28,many,TGTGCCAGCAGTTTAGGCCGGAGCTATGGCTACACCTTC,CASSLGRSYGYTF
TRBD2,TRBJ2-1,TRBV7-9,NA,TGTGCCAGCAGCGCTCGGACTAGCGGGAGGGCCAGTGAGCAGTTCTTC,CASSARTSGRASEQFF
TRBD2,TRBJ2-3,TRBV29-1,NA,TGCAGCGTGGGGCCGGCGGGAGTGGATACGCAGTATTTT,CSVGPAGVDTQYF
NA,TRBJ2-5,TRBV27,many,TGTGCCAGCAGTAGTGTCGAGGAGTGGGAGACCCAGTACTTC,CASSSVEEWETQYF
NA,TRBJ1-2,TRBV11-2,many,TGTGCCAGCAGCGGCGGCGCCGGTGGCTACACCTTC,CASSGGAGGYTF
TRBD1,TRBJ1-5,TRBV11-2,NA,TGTGCCAGCAGTGGACAGGGCGGCGGCAATCAGCCCCAGCATTTT,CASSGQGGGNQPQHF
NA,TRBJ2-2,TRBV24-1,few,TGTGCCACCAGGGGGCAGGGGGAGGACGGGGAGCTGTTTTTT,CATRGQGEDGELFF
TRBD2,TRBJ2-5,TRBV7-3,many,TGTGCCAGCAGCCGCGGACTAGCGGACCAAGAGACCCAGTACTTC,CASSRGLADQETQYF
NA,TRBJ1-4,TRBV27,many,TGTGCCAGCAGTTTTTCGACTAATGAAAAACTGTTTTTT,CASSFSTNEKLFF
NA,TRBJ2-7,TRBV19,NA,TGTGCCAGTAGTATAGATCAGGGGCCCACCTACGAGCAGTACTTC,CASSIDQGPTYEQYF
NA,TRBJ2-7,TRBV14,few,TGTGCCAGCAGCCTCAGGGCGTCCAGCCTAACCTCCTACGAGCAGTACTTC,CASSLRASSLTSYEQYF
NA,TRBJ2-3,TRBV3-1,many,TGTGCCAGCAGCCCCCATCCGGACAGCACAGATACGCAGTATTTT,CASSPHPDSTDTQYF
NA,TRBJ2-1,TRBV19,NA,TGTGCCAGTAGTATCGGGGTGACGGGGTACAATGAGCAGTTCTTC,CASSIGVTGYNEQFF
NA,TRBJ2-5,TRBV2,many,TGTGCCAGCAGTGACCAGGGGCACATCCAAGAGACCCAGTACTTC,CASSDQGHIQETQYF
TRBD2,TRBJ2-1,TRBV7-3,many,TGTGCCAGCAGCCTCTCCGGGACTAGCGGGAGGTATGAGCAGTTCTTC,CASSLSGTSGRYEQFF
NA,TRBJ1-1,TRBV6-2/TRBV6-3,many,TGTGCCAGCAGACTGGGCCGATTGCAGACACCTTTCTTT,CASRLGRLQTPFF
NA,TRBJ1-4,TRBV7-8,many,TGTGCCAGCCACCCCCGCGGGGGCGCCGAGAGTGAAAAACTGTTTTTT,CASHPRGGAESEKLFF
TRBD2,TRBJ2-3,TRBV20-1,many,TGCAGTGCTAGTTTGGCGGGAGCCCCAACCACAGATACGCAGTATTTT,CSASLAGAPTTDTQYF
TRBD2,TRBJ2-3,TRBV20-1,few,TGCAGTGCCACCCGGCCTGGCGGGAGGGTGGATACGCAGTATTTT,CSATRPGGRVDTQYF
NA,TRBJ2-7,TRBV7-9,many,TGTGCCAGCAGCTCAGGGACTGGCGCGATCACGTACTTC,CASSSGTGAITYF
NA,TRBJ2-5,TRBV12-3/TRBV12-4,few,TGTGCCAGCAGTTGGGTGGCGGAGACCCAGTACTTC,CASSWVAETQYF
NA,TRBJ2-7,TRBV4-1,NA,TGCGCCAGCAGATCCCCTCTAAGCGACGAGCAGTACTTC,CASRSPLSDEQYF
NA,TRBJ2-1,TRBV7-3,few,TGTGCCAGCAGCCTTTCTACTTGGAGCTCCTACAATGAGCAGTTCTTC,CASSLSTWSSYNEQFF
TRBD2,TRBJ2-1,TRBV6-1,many,TGTGCCAGCAGTAGACAAGCGGGAGGGTTCGATGAGCAGTTCTTC,CASSRQAGGFDEQFF
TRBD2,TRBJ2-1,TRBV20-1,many,TGCAGTGCCGATACTAGCGGGAGTCGTAATGAGCAGTTCTTC,CSADTSGSRNEQFF
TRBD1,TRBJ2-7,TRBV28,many,TGTGCCAGCAGTTTCCTCTCTCGTGCCGACAGGGGACACGAGCAGTACTTC,CASSFLSRADRGHEQYF
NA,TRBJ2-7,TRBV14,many,TGTGCCAGCAGCCAAGATACCGGGAGCTCCTACGAGCAGTACTTC,CASSQDTGSSYEQYF
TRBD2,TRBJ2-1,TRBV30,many,TGTGCCTGGAGGGTAGCGGGAGTAGGTAATGAGCAGTTCTTC,CAWRVAGVGNEQFF
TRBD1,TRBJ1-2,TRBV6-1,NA,TGTGCCAGACCAATACAGGGGAATGGCTACACCTTC,CARPIQGNGYTF
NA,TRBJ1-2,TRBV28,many,TGTGCCAGCAGTTTGATGTCGGACTATGGCTACACCTTC,CASSLMSDYGYTF
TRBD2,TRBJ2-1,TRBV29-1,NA,TGCAGCGTTGGGCTGGTAAGGACTAGCGGTGGGATTTCCAATGAGCAGTTCTTC,CSVGLVRTSGGISNEQFF
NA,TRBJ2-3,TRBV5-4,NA,TGTGCCAGCAGCTTGGTGTCTGGGGCGCGCACAGATACGCAGTATTTT,CASSLVSGARTDTQYF
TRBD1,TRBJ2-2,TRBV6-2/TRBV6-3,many,TGTGCCACCCGACAGGGATCTCACACCGGGGAGCTGTTTTTT,CATRQGSHTGELFF
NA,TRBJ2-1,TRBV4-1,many,TGCGCCAGCAGGCACAGTGGCCACAATGAGCAGTTCTTC,CASRHSGHNEQFF
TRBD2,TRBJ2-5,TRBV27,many,TGTGCCAGGGGGAGGGACGGAGAGACCCAGTACTTC,CARGRDGETQYF
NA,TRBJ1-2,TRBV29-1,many,TGCAGCGTTGAATTCGACGGCGGTACTAACTATGGCTACACCTTC,CSVEFDGGTNYGYTF
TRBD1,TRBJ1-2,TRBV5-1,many,TGCGCCAGCAGCACAGGGGACAGGGGGCTTCCGAGCTACACCTTC,CASSTGDRGLPSYTF
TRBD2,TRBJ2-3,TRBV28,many,TGTGCCAGCAGTTCGGACACTAGCGGGAGAGGACCAGATACGCAGTATTTT,CASSSDTSGRGPDTQYF
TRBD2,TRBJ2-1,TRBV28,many,TGTGCCAGCAGTCCTGTAGCGGGAGGGGTCGATGAGCAGTTCTTC,CASSPVAGGVDEQFF
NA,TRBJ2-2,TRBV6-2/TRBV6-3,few,TGTGCCAGCAGCTTAGGACTATATTCGAACACCGGGGAGCTGTTTTTT,CASSLGLYSNTGELFF
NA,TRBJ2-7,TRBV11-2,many,TGTGCCAGCAGCTTATGGCCTGACGAGTTAACCGAGCAGTACTTC,CASSLWPDELTEQYF